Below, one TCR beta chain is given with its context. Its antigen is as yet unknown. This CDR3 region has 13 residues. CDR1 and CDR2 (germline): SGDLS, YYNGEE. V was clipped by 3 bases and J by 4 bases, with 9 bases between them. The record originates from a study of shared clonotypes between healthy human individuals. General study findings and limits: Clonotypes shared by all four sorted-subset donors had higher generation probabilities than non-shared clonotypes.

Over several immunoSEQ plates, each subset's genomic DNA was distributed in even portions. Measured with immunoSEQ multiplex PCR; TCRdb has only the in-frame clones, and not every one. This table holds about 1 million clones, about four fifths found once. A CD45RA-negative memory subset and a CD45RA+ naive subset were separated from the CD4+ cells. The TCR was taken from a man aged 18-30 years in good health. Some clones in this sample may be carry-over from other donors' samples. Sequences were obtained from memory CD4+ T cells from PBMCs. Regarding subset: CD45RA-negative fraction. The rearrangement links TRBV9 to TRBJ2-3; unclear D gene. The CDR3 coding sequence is TGTGCCAGCAGCGCCATTGAGGCAGATACGCAGTATTTT. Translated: CASSAIEADTQYF.